The sequence of this TCR beta chain was determined in a study of T cell responses to AZD1222 COVID-19 vaccine. For this clone: Its antigen is as yet unknown.

The CDR3 loop spans 14 amino acids. V was clipped by 0 bases and J by 1 base, with 6 bases between them. From germline, CDR1 is LNHNV and CDR2 YYDKDF (reference sequence). Overall study results and limits: Donors were largely white British and mainly female; clonal diversity was possibly underestimated.

Only in-frame clones appear in the TCRdb table, and some are missing; sequencing was by immunoSEQ multiplex PCR. The sample holds about 150,000 clones, approximately 88% seen once. V and J are TRBV15 and TRBJ2-5; D is unresolved. The specimen was peripheral blood, collected on day 0 of AZD1222 vaccination. The receptor's source is an adult in good health. CDR3 loop: CATSRDRSQETQYF. The CDR3 nucleotides read TGTGCCACCAGCAGAGATCGCTCCCAAGAGACCCAGTACTTC.